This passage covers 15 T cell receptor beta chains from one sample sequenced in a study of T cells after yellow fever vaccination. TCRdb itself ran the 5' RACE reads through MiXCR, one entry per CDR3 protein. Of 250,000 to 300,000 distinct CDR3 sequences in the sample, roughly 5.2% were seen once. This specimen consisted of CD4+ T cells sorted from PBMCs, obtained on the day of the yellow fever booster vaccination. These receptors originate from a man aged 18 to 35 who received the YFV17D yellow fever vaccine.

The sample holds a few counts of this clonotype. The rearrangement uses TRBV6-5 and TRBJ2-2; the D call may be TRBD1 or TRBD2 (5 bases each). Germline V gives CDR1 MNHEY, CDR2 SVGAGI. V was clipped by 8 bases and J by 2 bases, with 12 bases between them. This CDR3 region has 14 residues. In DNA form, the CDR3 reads TGTGCCAGCTGTTGGGGGAGAAACACCGGGGAGCTGTTTTTT. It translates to CASCWGRNTGELFF.

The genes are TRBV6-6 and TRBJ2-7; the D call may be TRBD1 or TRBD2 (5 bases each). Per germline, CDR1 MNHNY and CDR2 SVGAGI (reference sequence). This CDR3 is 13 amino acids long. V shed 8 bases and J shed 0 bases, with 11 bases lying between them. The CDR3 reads CASVSGSSYEQYV. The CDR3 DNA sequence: TGTGCCAGCGTATCAGGGAGCTCCTACGAGCAGTACGTC.

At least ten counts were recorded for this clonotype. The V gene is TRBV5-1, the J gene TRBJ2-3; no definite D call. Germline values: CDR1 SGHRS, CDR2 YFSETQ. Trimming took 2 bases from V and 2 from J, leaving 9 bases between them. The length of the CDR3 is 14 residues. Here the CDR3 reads CASSLQGPTDTQYF. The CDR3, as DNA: TGCGCCAGCAGCTTACAAGGTCCCACAGATACGCAGTATTTT.

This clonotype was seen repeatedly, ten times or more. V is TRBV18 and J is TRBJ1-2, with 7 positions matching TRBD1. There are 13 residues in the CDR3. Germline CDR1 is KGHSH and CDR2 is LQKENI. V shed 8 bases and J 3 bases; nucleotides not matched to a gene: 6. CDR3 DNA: TGTGCCAGCAGTCCTGACAGGGACTATGGCTACACCTTC. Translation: CASSPDRDYGYTF.

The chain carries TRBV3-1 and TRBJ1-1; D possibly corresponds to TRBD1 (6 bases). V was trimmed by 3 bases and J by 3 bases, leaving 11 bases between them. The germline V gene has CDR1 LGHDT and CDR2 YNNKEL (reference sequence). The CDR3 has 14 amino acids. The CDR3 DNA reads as TGTGCCAGCAGCCATCACAGGGACGACACTGAAGCTTTCTTT. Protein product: CASSHHRDDTEAFF.

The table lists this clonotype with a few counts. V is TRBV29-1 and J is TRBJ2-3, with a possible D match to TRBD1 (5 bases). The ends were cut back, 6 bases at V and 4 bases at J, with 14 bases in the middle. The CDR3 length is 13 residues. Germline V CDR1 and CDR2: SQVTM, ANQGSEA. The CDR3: CSVQVRSPDTQYF. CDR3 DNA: TGCAGCGTACAGGTTCGCTCTCCAGATACGCAGTATTTT.

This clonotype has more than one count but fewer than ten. Written as DNA, the CDR3 is TGTGCCAGCAGCTTCGCCAGCATGAACACTGAAGCTTTCTTT. Encoded protein: CASSFASMNTEAFF. The V call is TRBV7-2, the J call TRBJ1-1; unclear D gene. This CDR3 is built from 14 residues. Per germline, CDR1 SGHTA and CDR2 FQGNSA. Trimming shortened V by 3 bases and J by 0 bases, and 8 bases separated the two germline ends.

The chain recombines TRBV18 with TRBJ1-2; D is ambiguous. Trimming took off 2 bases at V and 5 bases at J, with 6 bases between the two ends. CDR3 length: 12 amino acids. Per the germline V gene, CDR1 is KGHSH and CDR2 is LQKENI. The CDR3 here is CASSPGEYGYTF. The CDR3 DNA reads TGTGCCAGCTCACCAGGAGAATATGGCTACACCTTC.

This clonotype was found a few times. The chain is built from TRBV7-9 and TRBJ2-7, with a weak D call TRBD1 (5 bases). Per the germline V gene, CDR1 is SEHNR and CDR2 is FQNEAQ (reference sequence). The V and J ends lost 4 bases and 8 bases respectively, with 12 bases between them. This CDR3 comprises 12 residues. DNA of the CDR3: TGTGCCAGCAGCTCCCAGGGTTATAAGCAGTACGTC. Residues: CASSSQGYKQYV.

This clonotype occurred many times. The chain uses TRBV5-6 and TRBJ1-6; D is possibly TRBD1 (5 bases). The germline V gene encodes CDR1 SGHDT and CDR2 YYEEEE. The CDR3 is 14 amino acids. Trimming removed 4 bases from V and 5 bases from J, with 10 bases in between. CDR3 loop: CASSPGRHNSPLHF. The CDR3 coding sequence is TGTGCCAGCAGCCCGGGACGGCATAATTCACCCCTCCACTTT.

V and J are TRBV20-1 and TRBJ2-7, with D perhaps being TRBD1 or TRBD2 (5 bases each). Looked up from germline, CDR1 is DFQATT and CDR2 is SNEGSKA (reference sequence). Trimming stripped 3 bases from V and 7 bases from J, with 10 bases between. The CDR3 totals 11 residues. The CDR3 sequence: CSARSGGEQYF. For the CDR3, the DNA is TGCAGTGCTAGGAGTGGGGGTGAGCAGTACTTC.

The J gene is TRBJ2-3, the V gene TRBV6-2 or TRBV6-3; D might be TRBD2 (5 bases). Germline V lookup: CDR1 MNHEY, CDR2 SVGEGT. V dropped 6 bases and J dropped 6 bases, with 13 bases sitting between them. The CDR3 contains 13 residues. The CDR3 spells CASSWGEFDTQYF. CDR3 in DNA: TGTGCCAGCAGCTGGGGAGAATTTGATACGCAGTATTTT.

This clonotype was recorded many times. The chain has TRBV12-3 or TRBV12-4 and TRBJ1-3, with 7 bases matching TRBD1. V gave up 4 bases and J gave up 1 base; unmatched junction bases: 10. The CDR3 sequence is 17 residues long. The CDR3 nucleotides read TGTGCCAGCAGTTGGGACGGGCAGGGGGGATCTGGAAACACCATATATTTT. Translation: CASSWDGQGGSGNTIYF.

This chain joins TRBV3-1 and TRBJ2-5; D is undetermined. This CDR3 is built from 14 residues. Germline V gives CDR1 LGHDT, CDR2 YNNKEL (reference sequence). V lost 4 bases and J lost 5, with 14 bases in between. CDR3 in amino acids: CASSPTYGVETQYF. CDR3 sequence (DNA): TGTGCCAGCAGCCCTACTTATGGGGTGGAGACCCAGTACTTC.

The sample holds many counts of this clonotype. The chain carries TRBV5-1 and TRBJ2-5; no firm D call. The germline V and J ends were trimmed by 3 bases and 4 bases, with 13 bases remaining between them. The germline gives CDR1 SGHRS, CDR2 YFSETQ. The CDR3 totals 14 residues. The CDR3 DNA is TGCGCCAGCAGCTCGGTCACGGACGGAGAGACCCAGTACTTC. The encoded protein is CASSSVTDGETQYF.